Presented here are 14 T cell receptor beta chains from one specimen sequenced in a study of blood T cell repertoires in COVID-19. Generated by immunoSEQ multiplex PCR, the TCRdb table keeps only in-frame clones and is missing some. The sample includes some 240,000 clones, 84% of them seen just once. The sequencing sample was made of peripheral blood. The receptors were sampled from a woman in her 40s who had recovered from COVID-19.

This chain uses TRBV28 with TRBJ2-1; D may be TRBD2 (5 bases). Germline CDR1 MDHEN, CDR2 SYDVKM. Trimming cost V 1 base and J 2 bases, with 6 bases left between them. This CDR3 region has 14 residues. This CDR3 is CASSLYGAYNEQFF. The CDR3 DNA follows: TGTGCCAGCAGTTTATACGGGGCCTACAATGAGCAGTTCTTC.

This clone has only a few counts. CDR3 region: CASRLRPGQGSIYEQYF. The CDR3 DNA reads as TGTGCCAGCAGGCTACGACCAGGGCAGGGAAGTATATACGAGCAGTACTTC. This chain links TRBV28 with TRBJ2-7, with TRBD1 as a possible D gene (5 bases). The V gene's germline CDR1 is MDHEN and CDR2 SYDVKM. V lost 6 bases and J lost 4, with 25 bases in between. CDR3 length equals 17 residues.

V gene TRBV3-1 (or the pseudogene TRBV3-2) combines with J gene TRBJ2-5; D gene ambiguous. The CDR3 covers 14 residues. Trimming took off 4 bases at V and 5 bases at J, with 14 bases between the two ends. Germline CDR1 and CDR2: LGHDT and YNNKEL (reference sequence). In DNA form, the CDR3 reads TGTGCCAGCAGCCGCATATCGGTATCGGAGACCCAGTACTTC. Translation: CASSRISVSETQYF.

This clone is a singleton in its sample. The rearrangement links TRBV7-2 to TRBJ2-3, with 9 bases fitting TRBD2. J gave up 5 bases and V 1 base, and 13 bases lay outside the gene matches. This CDR3 comprises 18 residues. In germline, CDR1 is SGHTA, CDR2 FQGNSA. Here the CDR3 DNA reads TGTGCCAGCAGCTTAGTACCCCTTAGCGGGGGTTCTCTAGATACGCAGTATTTT. Protein sequence: CASSLVPLSGGSLDTQYF.

The chain employs TRBV20-1 and TRBJ1-5; D possibly corresponds to TRBD1 (6 bases). Germline CDR1 DFQATT, CDR2 SNEGSKA (reference sequence). The length of the CDR3 is 14 residues. V was cut by 3 bases and J by 0 bases, with 9 bases left in between. The CDR3 protein is CSASGGHSNQPQHF. Written as DNA, the CDR3 is TGCAGTGCTAGTGGGGGACATAGCAATCAGCCCCAGCATTTT.

The chain is built from TRBV6-5 and TRBJ1-1; unclear D gene. Trimming stripped 5 bases from V and 11 bases from J, with 18 bases between. This CDR3 is 13 amino acids long. Germline CDR1 MNHEY, CDR2 SVGAGI. The CDR3 spells CASSQSAPFGAFF. Written as DNA, the CDR3 is TGTGCCAGCAGTCAATCCGCCCCATTCGGGGCTTTCTTT.

The V gene is TRBV6-5, the J gene TRBJ1-1; 8 bases are shared with TRBD1. CDR1 and CDR2 (germline): MNHEY, SVGAGI. This CDR3 is built from 13 residues. Unmatched junction bases numbered 3, after V lost 6 bases and J lost 3 bases. As DNA, the CDR3 is TGTGCCAGCAGAATGGGACAGGACACTGAAGCTTTCTTT. Translated, it gives CASRMGQDTEAFF.

V gene TRBV3-1 (or the pseudogene TRBV3-2) combines with J gene TRBJ2-5; D remains ambiguous. Germline V gene sequence: CDR1 LGHDT, CDR2 YNNKEL (reference sequence). Between the trimmed V and J ends, which lost 2 bases and 5 bases, there was a span of 6 bases. The CDR3 length is 12 residues. The CDR3 DNA reads TGTGCCAGCAGCCAAATCTTTGAGACCCAGTACTTC. It encodes CASSQIFETQYF.

The sample holds one count of this clone. The chain links TRBV18 to TRBJ2-5, with TRBD2 identical over 10 bases. V trimming: 0 bases; J trimming: 0 bases; junction bases outside the gene matches: 7. The CDR3 consists of 18 residues. Germline V CDR1 and CDR2: KGHSH, LQKENI. CDR3 coding DNA: TGTGCCAGCTCACCACCGACCGGTAGCGGGGGGTACCAAGAGACCCAGTACTTC. Its translation: CASSPPTGSGGYQETQYF. The entire variable domain, with the rest obtained from reference TRBV18 and TRBJ2-5, is as follows: NAGVMQNPRHLVRRRGQEARLRCSPMKGHSHVYWYRQLPEEGLKFMVYLQKENIIDESGMPKERFSAEFPKEGPSILRIQQVVRGDSAAYFCASSPPTGSGGYQETQYFGPGTRLLVL.

The V call is TRBV7-2, the J call TRBJ1-3; 7 bases agree with TRBD1. This CDR3 is built from 15 residues. V lost 1 base to trimming and J lost 2 bases; unmatched junction nucleotides: 2. Per germline, CDR1 SGHTA and CDR2 FQGNSA. CDR3 region: CASSLEGATGNTIYF. CDR3 sequence (DNA): TGTGCCAGCAGCTTAGAGGGGGCAACTGGAAACACCATATATTTT.

The rearrangement joins TRBV30 to TRBJ2-3, with D possibly TRBD2 on 5 matching bases. CDR3 length: 12 residues. Germline-derived CDR1 and CDR2 are GTSNPN and SVGIG (reference sequence). Trimming stripped 3 bases from V and 3 bases from J, with 7 bases between. CDR3 protein: CAWSRETDTQYF. CDR3 nucleotides: TGTGCCTGGAGCCGGGAAACAGATACGCAGTATTTT. Supplemented by reference TRBV30 and TRBJ2-3, the full variable domain reads SQTIHQWPATLVQPVGSPLSLECTVEGTSNPNLYWYRQAAGRGLQLLFYSVGIGQISSEVPQNLSASRPQDRQFILSSKKLLLSDSGFYLCAWSRETDTQYFGPGTRLTVL.

The genes are TRBV19 and TRBJ2-3, with 15 bases that match TRBD2. CDR1 is LNHDA, CDR2 SQIVND, per germline (reference sequence). The CDR3 length is 18 residues. The junction had 9 bases not matched to a gene; V was cut back by 6 bases and J by 2 bases. CDR3 in DNA: TGTGCCAGTAGCGCAGGACTAGCGGGGGGGCATTCCACAGATACGCAGTATTTT. Translating gives CASSAGLAGGHSTDTQYF.

This clone was counted once. The chain combines TRBV5-4 with TRBJ1-2; D uncertain. The V end lost 4 bases, the J end lost 3 bases, and 10 bases lay between the germline ends. Germline V gene lookup returns CDR1 SGHNT and CDR2 YYREEE (reference sequence). This CDR3 spans 13 amino acids. For the CDR3, the DNA is TGTGCCAGCAGCCCGACAAGTTACTATGGCTACACCTTC. Its translation: CASSPTSYYGYTF.

The chain recombines TRBV28 with TRBJ1-4, with D perhaps matching TRBD1 (6 bases). The germline CDR1 and CDR2 sequences are MDHEN and SYDVKM. V was clipped by 6 bases and J by 4 bases, with 15 bases between them. CDR3 size: 15 residues. For the CDR3, the DNA is TGTGCCAGCAGCCCCCCGGGGGGGCTTAATGAAAAACTGTTTTTT. It encodes CASSPPGGLNEKLFF.